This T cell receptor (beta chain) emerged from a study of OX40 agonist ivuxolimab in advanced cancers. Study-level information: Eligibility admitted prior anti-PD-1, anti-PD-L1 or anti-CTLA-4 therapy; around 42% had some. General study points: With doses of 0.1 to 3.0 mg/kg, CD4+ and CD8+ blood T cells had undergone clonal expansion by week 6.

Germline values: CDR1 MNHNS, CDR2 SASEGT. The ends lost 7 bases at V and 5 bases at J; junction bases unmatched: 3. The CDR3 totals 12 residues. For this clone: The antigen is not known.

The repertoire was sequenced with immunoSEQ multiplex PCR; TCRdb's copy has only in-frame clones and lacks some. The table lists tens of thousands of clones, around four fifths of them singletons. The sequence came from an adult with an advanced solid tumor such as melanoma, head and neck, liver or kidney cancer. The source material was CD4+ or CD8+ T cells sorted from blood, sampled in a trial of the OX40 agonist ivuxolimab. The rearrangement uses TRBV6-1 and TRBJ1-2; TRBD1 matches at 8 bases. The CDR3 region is CASTQGAYGYTF. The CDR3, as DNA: TGTGCCAGCACCCAGGGGGCTTATGGCTACACCTTC.